This is a list of T cell receptor beta chains from one sample in a study of blood T cells in healthy people across ages. TCRdb re-called the 5' RACE reads with MiXCR, one entry per CDR3 protein. The table lists 750,000 to 850,000 distinct CDR3 sequences, around a quarter of them singletons, with under 4.5% in the top ten. Another study also made use of these data, one on T cells of mothers and their children.

Sequenced: blood. These receptors all stem from a boy between 5 and 17 years old in good health. The CDR3 runs from the conserved cysteine through the conserved F or W. D genes are given only for firm matches. The size of a clone is reported for some rows only, either as once, few or many, or as a class for expanded clones.

D gene	V gene	J gene	clone size	CDR3 protein	CDR3 DNA
-	TRBV29-1	TRBJ2-7	-	CSVEFNGDEQYF	TGCAGCGTGGAATTCAATGGAGACGAGCAGTACTTC
TRBD1	TRBV5-6	TRBJ1-4	-	CASSDVGTGNGEKLFF	TGTGCCAGCAGTGATGTTGGGACAGGGAATGGCGAAAAACTGTTTTTT
TRBD2	TRBV10-3	TRBJ2-1	-	CAISEAGTSAYNEQFF	TGTGCCATCAGTGAAGCCGGGACTAGCGCCTACAATGAGCAGTTCTTC
-	TRBV7-2	TRBJ1-5	-	CASSLQGPPSNQPQHF	TGTGCCAGCAGCTTGCAGGGACCCCCTAGCAATCAGCCCCAGCATTTT
-	TRBV7-9	TRBJ2-5	-	CASSLRGSPETQYF	TGTGCCAGCAGCCTCAGGGGAAGCCCAGAGACCCAGTACTTC
TRBD2	TRBV29-1	TRBJ2-1	few	CSVARSGTTNEQFF	TGCAGCGTTGCACGTAGCGGGACGACTAATGAGCAGTTCTTC
-	TRBV20-1	TRBJ1-4	-	CSARRYQDREKLFF	TGCAGTGCTAGAAGGTACCAGGATCGTGAAAAACTGTTTTTT
TRBD2	TRBV2	TRBJ2-1	few	CASSELAGVSEQFF	TGTGCCAGCAGTGAACTAGCGGGAGTCAGCGAGCAGTTCTTC
-	TRBV2	TRBJ2-7	few	CASSAYLPGEQYF	TGTGCCAGCAGTGCCTATCTGCCCGGCGAGCAGTACTTC
-	TRBV7-2	TRBJ1-4	many	CASSFQGNEKLFF	TGTGCCAGCAGCTTCCAGGGTAATGAAAAACTGTTTTTT
-	TRBV6-2/TRBV6-3	TRBJ1-6	-	CASSDGAPLHF	TGTGCCAGCAGTGATGGTGCACCCCTCCACTTT
TRBD2	TRBV24-1	TRBJ2-1	few	CATSAGGPTAYNEQFF	TGTGCCACCTCGGCGGGAGGTCCCACTGCCTACAATGAGCAGTTCTTC
-	TRBV7-9	TRBJ2-2	-	CASSLLEKANTGELFF	TGTGCCAGCAGCTTACTTGAGAAGGCGAACACCGGGGAGCTGTTTTTT
TRBD1	TRBV7-9	TRBJ2-5	few	CASSPKQGWETQYF	TGTGCCAGCAGCCCAAAACAGGGGTGGGAGACCCAGTACTTC
-	TRBV5-1	TRBJ2-5	-	CASTHRRASAQETQYF	TGCGCCAGCACTCACCGGCGGGCTTCCGCCCAAGAGACCCAGTACTTC
TRBD1	TRBV5-5	TRBJ2-1	-	CASSRSRGQYPYNEQFF	TGTGCCAGCAGCCGGTCCAGGGGACAGTATCCCTACAATGAGCAGTTCTTC
-	TRBV5-5	TRBJ2-5	-	CASSLSTSPGTQYF	TGTGCCAGCAGCTTGAGCACAAGCCCGGGGACCCAGTACTTC
TRBD2	TRBV3-1	TRBJ2-1	few	CASSQDGAGLARGVREQFF	TGTGCCAGCAGCCAAGATGGGGCCGGACTAGCGCGGGGGGTTCGGGAGCAGTTCTTC
-	TRBV11-1	TRBJ2-2	few	CASSLAQGPTGELFF	TGTGCCAGCAGCTTAGCACAAGGGCCCACCGGGGAGCTGTTTTTT
-	TRBV2	TRBJ1-2	few	CASSMLGGNGYTF	TGTGCCAGCAGCATGCTGGGGGGAAACGGCTACACCTTC
TRBD1	TRBV5-1	TRBJ1-2	-	CASSSDRGWGYGYTF	TGCGCCAGCAGCTCCGACAGGGGCTGGGGCTATGGCTACACCTTC
-	TRBV4-2	TRBJ2-7	-	CASSPLEGSYEQYF	TGTGCCAGCAGCCCCCTTGAGGGGAGCTACGAGCAGTACTTC
-	TRBV7-7	TRBJ2-5	-	CASSLPGQEETQYF	TGTGCTAGCAGCTTACCGGGACAAGAAGAGACCCAGTACTTC
-	TRBV20-1	TRBJ2-5	few	CSADILQDRKETQYF	TGCAGTGCCGACATCCTCCAGGACAGAAAGGAGACCCAGTACTTC
TRBD1	TRBV29-1	TRBJ2-7	few	CSVGGTGGPYEQYF	TGCAGCGTCGGTGGGACAGGGGGCCCCTACGAGCAGTACTTC
-	TRBV12-3/TRBV12-4	TRBJ2-7	-	CASSSLTGTHTYEQYF	TGTGCCAGCAGTTCCCTCACCGGGACGCATACCTACGAGCAGTACTTC
-	TRBV30	TRBJ2-3	-	CAWRGVGGLGWDTQYF	TGTGCCTGGAGGGGTGTGGGGGGGCTCGGTTGGGATACGCAGTATTTT
-	TRBV21-1	TRBJ2-7	few	CASSRGEGGLIYEQYF	TGTGCCAGCAGCCGGGGGGAGGGCGGACTCATCTACGAGCAGTACTTC
TRBD2	TRBV7-3	TRBJ2-3	-	CAGSAGTSGNTDTQYF	TGTGCCGGCAGCGCCGGGACTAGCGGGAACACAGATACGCAGTATTTT
-	TRBV29-1	TRBJ1-4	few	CSVRQVNEKLFF	TGCAGCGTCCGACAGGTTAATGAAAAACTGTTTTTT
TRBD1	TRBV6-2/TRBV6-3	TRBJ2-3	-	CASSDRVRTDTQYF	TGTGCCAGCAGTGACAGGGTCCGCACAGATACGCAGTATTTT
TRBD2	TRBV28	TRBJ2-7	-	CASSRAGTSGGEQYF	TGTGCCAGCTCTCGCGCCGGGACTAGCGGGGGCGAGCAGTACTTC
TRBD1	TRBV5-1	TRBJ2-7	few	CASSFETGFYEQYF	TGCGCCAGCAGCTTTGAGACAGGGTTTTACGAGCAGTACTTC
-	TRBV27	TRBJ2-1	-	CASSLSGGPLDF	TGTGCCAGCAGTTTATCGGGAGGCCCTCTCGACTTC
-	TRBV7-2	TRBJ2-5	-	CASTIRSAQYF	TGTGCCAGCACCATTCGATCGGCCCAGTACTTC
TRBD1	TRBV12-3/TRBV12-4	TRBJ1-4	-	CASSSPRTGEKLFF	TGTGCCAGCAGCTCTCCTAGGACAGGAGAAAAACTGTTTTTT
-	TRBV28	TRBJ1-4	few	CASSSPDATNEKLFF	TGTGCCAGCAGTTCCCCAGATGCAACTAATGAAAAACTGTTTTTT
TRBD2	TRBV4-3	TRBJ2-1	few	CASSQDQRGDNEQFF	TGCGCCAGCAGCCAAGATCAGCGGGGGGACAATGAGCAGTTCTTC
-	TRBV6-2/TRBV6-3	TRBJ2-1	-	CASSSRLERVSEQFF	TGTGCCAGCAGTTCGAGACTAGAACGAGTGTCAGAGCAGTTCTTC
TRBD1	TRBV28	TRBJ2-4	many	CASSSRTGNPRSYF	TGTGCCAGCAGTTCGCGGACAGGGAACCCTAGGTCGTACTTC
-	TRBV29-1	TRBJ1-1	few	CSVAMGDTEAFF	TGCAGCGTCGCCATGGGGGACACTGAAGCTTTCTTT
-	TRBV7-3	TRBJ2-5	few	CASSATGLMGETQYF	TGTGCCAGCAGCGCTACCGGGCTAATGGGAGAGACCCAGTACTTC
TRBD1	TRBV20-1	TRBJ1-1	-	CSASGQLEAFF	TGCAGTGCTTCGGGACAGCTTGAAGCTTTCTTT
-	TRBV19	TRBJ2-1	-	CASRGRKFTDNEQFF	TGTGCCAGTAGGGGGCGGAAGTTTACGGACAATGAGCAGTTCTTC
TRBD2	TRBV5-5	TRBJ2-3	-	CASLGTRERGDTQYF	TGTGCCAGCTTAGGGACGCGGGAGCGGGGAGATACGCAGTATTTT
-	TRBV7-2	TRBJ1-1	-	CASSFVDSRGYF	TGTGCCAGCAGCTTCGTTGACTCTAGGGGGTACTTT
-	TRBV29-1	TRBJ2-3	-	CSVGGAITDTRYF	TGCAGCGTCGGGGGCGCAATCACAGATACGCGGTATTTT
-	TRBV27	TRBJ2-3	-	CASGRLDGIDTQYF	TGTGCCAGCGGACGACTAGACGGTATAGATACGCAGTATTTT
-	TRBV7-9	TRBJ1-2	-	CASSARQPPNDYTF	TGTGCCAGCAGCGCGAGACAGCCGCCCAATGACTACACCTTC
-	TRBV12-3/TRBV12-4	TRBJ1-3	few	CASSFSGSGNTIYF	TGTGCCAGCAGTTTCTCAGGGTCTGGAAACACCATATATTTT
-	TRBV28	TRBJ1-2	few	CASLPRSTRMYGYTF	TGTGCCAGTCTTCCCCGTAGTACCCGAATGTATGGCTACACCTTC